This note documents a single TCR beta chain sequence. Primers: 60 Vbeta forward and 13 Jbeta reverse. The data were produced by immunoSEQ multiplex PCR, yet TCRdb's version contains in-frame clones alone and is incomplete. The sample records approximately 120,000 clones, about 73% being singletons. This sample is part of a study of cytomegalovirus exposure and HLA in healthy donors. This CDR3 is built from 16 residues. J was trimmed by 7 bases and V by 1 base; bases with no gene match: 9. Germline assignment: CDR1 SGHTA and CDR2 FQGNSA. This TCR was recovered from a woman between 35 and 50 years old in good health and CMV-seronegative. The chain is built from TRBV7-2 and TRBJ2-7; 11 bases line up with TRBD2. Sequencing input: PBMCs. The CDR3: CASSLGLGLAVGEQYF. The CDR3 bases are TGTGCCAGCAGCTTAGGATTGGGACTAGCGGTAGGGGAGCAGTACTTC.